This T cell receptor beta chain was recorded in a study of T cells after yellow fever vaccination. Study-wide context: SMART-Seq v4 Ultra Low Input prepared libraries from low-cell fractions.

This CDR3 comprises 14 residues. Germline V CDR1 and CDR2: MNHEY, SVGAGI. Between the trimmed V and J ends, which lost 8 bases and 1 base, there was a span of 12 bases. TCRdb re-called the 5' RACE reads with MiXCR, one entry per CDR3 protein. This table has around 340,000 distinct CDR3 sequences, roughly an eighth appearing once. Comment on this clonotype: Antigen specificity is unknown.

Study results and limitations: Faster peaking, at day 5 versus 15, marked a secondary response that was weaker. Among primary-vaccination clones, most reappeared after the booster, at approximately 96% for CD4 and more than 75% for CD8.

Sequences were derived from CD4+ T cells sorted from PBMCs, sampled 15 days after the yellow fever booster vaccination. The chain joins TRBV6-5 to TRBJ1-5; unclear D gene. The receptor was derived from a man younger than 30 who received the YFV17D yellow fever vaccine. The chain's CDR3 is CASGSSSSNQPQHF. The CDR3 coding sequence is TGTGCCAGCGGGAGTAGTAGCAGCAATCAGCCCCAGCATTTT.